This T cell receptor beta chain was recorded in a study of blood T cell repertoires in COVID-19. Participants' own reports of clinical history determined their cohort assignment. The CDR3 spans 13 residues. Trimming cost V 5 bases and J 4 bases, with 10 bases left between them. Germline values: CDR1 SGHTA, CDR2 FQGTGA. The protocol was immunoSEQ multiplex PCR, while the TCRdb copy is restricted to in-frame clones and leaves out a portion. Of about 250,000 clones listed, roughly 87% were seen once; the top ten hold under 6.5%. This TCR derives from a woman in her twenties or thirties with acute COVID-19. Sequencing was done on a sample of PBMCs or T cells enriched from blood (not recorded which). The V call is TRBV7-3, the J call TRBJ2-3, with a possible D match to TRBD1 (6 bases). The CDR3 coding sequence is TGTGCCAGCAGCACACAGGGACCAGATACGCAGTATTTT. Protein sequence: CASSTQGPDTQYF.